The sequence of this T cell receptor (beta chain) was determined in a study of CXCR3-negative and CXCR3-positive naive CD8 T cells. The TRB cDNA libraries were prepared by 5' RACE with UMI labels. TCRdb reprocessed the 5' RACE reads, keeping one entry per CDR3 protein, no DNA. The repertoire table contains under 50,000 distinct CDR3 sequences. The CDR3 has 16 amino acids. This clonotype was sampled from a human donor in good health. Some clones in this sample may be carry-over from other donors' samples. V gene TRBV12-3 or TRBV12-4 combines with J gene TRBJ2-7; TCRdb picks TRBD2, but there is no DNA to check that call. Sequencing was performed on naive CXCR3- CD8+ T cells from blood. The subset was: CD45RO-CCR7+CD27+CD95- naive CD8+ T cells lacking CXCR3 (TNR3-). This CDR3 is CASSFGGGGRSGEQYF.